The clone carrying this T cell receptor (beta chain) was recorded many times. What it recognizes is unknown. The ends were cut back, 5 bases at V and 10 bases at J, with 12 bases in the middle. The CDR3 has 13 residues. Germline V gene lookup returns CDR1 MNHEY and CDR2 SMNVEV (reference sequence). The data were taken from a study of early T cells in non-severe SARS-CoV-2 infection. The wider study: Sequenced bulk RNA came from whole blood that was unsorted, and chains were unpaired.

Study outcomes and limitations: Matching with VDJdb favored anti-spike CD8 responses (missing private and CD4 specificities).

As part of library construction, unique molecular identifiers were attached to individual cDNA molecules. One entry per CDR3 protein, called by TCRdb with MiXCR from the 5' RACE reads. Among under 85,000 distinct CDR3 sequences listed, roughly an eighth were seen once. The sequenced sample consisted of whole blood. The chain couples TRBV27 to TRBJ1-6; tentative D call: TRBD1 (5 bases). The clonotype was recovered from an adult who was a healthcare worker with PCR-confirmed SARS-CoV-2 infection or an uninfected control (not recorded which). The CDR3 region has the DNA TGTGCCAGCAGTCCAGGGATCCTCTCACCCCTCCACTTT. This translates into CASSPGILSPLHF.